One sample yielded the 16 T cell receptor beta chains listed below, sequenced in a study. Each CDR3 protein is one row after TCRdb ran MiXCR on the 5' RACE reads. The table shows approximately 44,000 distinct CDR3 sequences, with approximately 31% occurring only once. Sequencing used memory CD4+ T cells sorted from a lymph node. Subset reported: memory CD4+ T cells, CD4+CD45RO+CD25-. The source is a female donor with breast cancer.

The rearrangement joins TRBV11-2 to TRBJ2-1; TRBD1 or TRBD2 may be the D gene (5 bases each). Trimming removed 4 bases at V and 11 bases at J, with 9 bases between. This CDR3 has 11 amino acids. Germline values: CDR1 SGHAT, CDR2 FQNNGV. In DNA form, the CDR3 reads TGTGCCAGCAGCTCGGGACCGCAGCAGTTCTTC. Translated: CASSSGPQQFF.

This clonotype has just a few counts. The gene calls are TRBV7-2 and TRBJ2-5; 12 nucleotides align to TRBD1. J lost 5 bases, V lost 3 bases, and 4 bases had no gene match. Germline CDR1 is SGHTA and CDR2 is FQGNSA. The CDR3 length is 15 residues. CDR3 loop: CASSFRGQGAETQYF. The CDR3 region has the DNA TGTGCCAGCAGCTTTCGGGGACAGGGGGCGGAGACCCAGTACTTC.

The table lists this clonotype with a few counts. The J gene is TRBJ2-5, the V gene TRBV20-1, with D maybe TRBD2 (5 bases). Trimming pared 5 bases from V and 5 bases from J, leaving 24 bases between. In germline, CDR1 is DFQATT, CDR2 SNEGSKA (reference sequence). The CDR3 is made up of 16 amino acids. DNA of the CDR3: TGCAGTGCTTTATCACTAAGGCCCGCGGGTAGGGAGACCCAGTACTTC. Protein product: CSALSLRPAGRETQYF.

The gene calls are TRBV27 and TRBJ2-7; perhaps TRBD1 as D (6 bases). Trimming took 8 bases from V and 3 from J, leaving 11 bases between them. The CDR3 length is 12 residues. CDR1 and CDR2 from the germline V gene are MNHEY and SMNVEV (reference sequence). The CDR3 DNA is TGTGCCAGCTATGACAGGCACTACGAGCAGTACTTC. Encoded protein: CASYDRHYEQYF.

This clonotype was observed many times. The CDR3 is CSARQDYNSPLHF. CDR3 nucleotides: TGCAGTGCTAGGCAAGACTATAATTCACCCCTCCACTTT. The chain carries TRBV20-1 and TRBJ1-6, with D unclear. The CDR3 consists of 13 residues. Germline CDR1 is DFQATT and CDR2 is SNEGSKA (reference sequence). V was shortened by 3 bases and J by 3 bases, with 6 bases between the two germline ends.

CDR3 nucleotides: TGTGCCAGCAGTGCCTCAAAGATACCTAATGAAAAACTGTTTTTT. The encoded protein is CASSASKIPNEKLFF. The V and J genes are TRBV12-3 or TRBV12-4 and TRBJ1-4; D gene uncertain. The V end was cut by 5 bases, the J end by 3 bases, with 13 bases between. The CDR3 extends over 15 amino acids.

This clonotype was observed many times. The CDR3 DNA is TGCGCCAGCAGCTTAACCGGGCAGGGGGCTGTAAACATTCAGTACTTC. It is translated as CASSLTGQGAVNIQYF. The chain recombines TRBV5-1 with TRBJ2-4; 8 nucleotides line up with TRBD1. V was pared by 2 bases and J by 6 bases, with 10 bases of the junction left unmatched. The germline V gene has CDR1 SGHRS and CDR2 YFSETQ. The CDR3 is made up of 16 amino acids.

This clonotype has just one count. Relative to the germline gene, one junction end is altered; a read error may explain this. This chain joins TRBV5-1 and TRBJ2-7; D not certain. There are 13 residues in the CDR3. The germline V gene has CDR1 SGHRS and CDR2 YFSETQ. The CDR3: CANSLLQSYEQYF. The CDR3 region has the DNA TGCGCCAACAGCCTCCTACAGTCCTACGAGCAGTACTTC.

The chain recombines TRBV5-4 with TRBJ2-4; 10 nucleotides agree with TRBD2. Losses at the gene ends were 0 bases for V and 6 bases for J; bases not matched to a gene: 6. Germline V gene data show CDR1 as SGHNT and CDR2 as YYREEE (reference sequence). CDR3 length: 16 residues. The CDR3 sequence: CASSLGVAGGGNIQYF. In DNA, the CDR3 is TGTGCCAGCAGCTTGGGGGTAGCGGGAGGAGGAAACATTCAGTACTTC.

This clonotype was picked up a small number of times. The chain links TRBV15 to TRBJ1-2, with 10 bases identical to TRBD1. The germline V gene encodes CDR1 LNHNV and CDR2 YYDKDF (reference sequence). This CDR3 comprises 16 residues. Trimming removed 1 base from V and 4 bases from J; junction bases left unmatched: 6. CDR3 amino acids: CATSRALRTGGYGYTF. The CDR3 nucleotides read TGTGCCACCAGCAGAGCCCTCAGGACAGGGGGCTATGGCTACACCTTC.

This clonotype is medium-sized. The chain couples TRBV29-1 to TRBJ1-1; a possible D gene is TRBD1 (5 bases). Germline-derived CDR1 and CDR2 are SQVTM and ANQGSEA. The ends were cut back, 4 bases at V and 3 bases at J, with 9 bases in the middle. The CDR3 is 12 residues long. For the CDR3, the DNA is TGCAGCGTTGGGCGGGGGGACACTGAAGCTTTCTTT. This sequence encodes CSVGRGDTEAFF.

This clonotype has more than one count but fewer than ten. This chain connects TRBV5-1 to TRBJ2-7; no definite D call. The CDR3 runs to 13 residues. Germline V CDR1 and CDR2: SGHRS, YFSETQ. The germline V and J ends were trimmed by 5 bases and 3 bases, with 12 bases remaining between them. The CDR3 reads CASRVGMDYEQYF. Written as DNA, the CDR3 is TGCGCCAGCAGGGTGGGGATGGACTACGAGCAGTACTTC.

This clonotype was picked up many times. The chain links TRBV3-1 to TRBJ2-5; D ambiguous. CDR1 and CDR2 (germline): LGHDT, YNNKEL (reference sequence). The CDR3 sequence is 15 residues long. Deletions cut 4 bases from V and 1 base from J, with 13 bases between. CDR3 amino acids: CASSPGPGSQETQYF. The CDR3 DNA follows: TGTGCCAGCAGCCCAGGCCCTGGTTCCCAAGAGACCCAGTACTTC.

This clonotype was found a few times. The chain is built from TRBV29-1 and TRBJ2-4, with D possibly TRBD2 on 6 matching bases. Germline V gene lookup returns CDR1 SQVTM and CDR2 ANQGSEA. Trimming shortened V by 8 bases and J by 7 bases, and 15 bases separated the two germline ends. The CDR3 runs 12 residues. The CDR3 is CSSRDGRNIQYF. Written as DNA, the CDR3 is TGCAGCTCGCGGGACGGACGGAACATTCAGTACTTC.

The rearrangement links TRBV20-1 to TRBJ2-5, with 7 bases aligning to TRBD2. In germline, CDR1 is DFQATT, CDR2 SNEGSKA (reference sequence). CDR3 length equals 15 residues. J lost 2 bases, V lost 2 bases, and 8 bases had no gene match. Written as DNA, the CDR3 is TGCAGTGCTAGACCCTTGCGGGGGTCGCAAGAGACCCAGTACTTC. It is translated as CSARPLRGSQETQYF.

The chain employs TRBV25-1 and TRBJ2-1, with D perhaps TRBD2 (5 bases). V shed 6 bases and J shed 6 bases, with 6 bases lying between them. The CDR3 totals 11 residues. CDR1 is MGHDK and CDR2 is SYGVNS in the germline V gene. Here the CDR3 reads CASRGLNEQFF. CDR3 in DNA: TGTGCCAGCAGAGGACTCAATGAGCAGTTCTTC.